The clone carrying this TCR beta chain has only one observation. Antigen unknown. The sample is drawn from a study of cytomegalovirus exposure and HLA in healthy donors. Data came from immunoSEQ multiplex PCR; TCRdb stores just in-frame clones and leaves some out. The sample consists of 160,000 or so clones, roughly 84% of them appearing once. Notes on the study in general: A list of about 160 TCR beta chains associated with cytomegalovirus was given.

The sequence derives from a man aged 25 to 40 in good health and CMV-seropositive. The sequenced sample consisted of PBMCs.

The CDR3 DNA follows: TGTGCCAGCAGCTCAGGGGGACTGGGCTATGGCTACACCTTC. Amino acids: CASSSGGLGYGYTF. The chain has TRBV7-8 and TRBJ1-2; TRBD1 matches 7 bases. The V gene end was trimmed by 4 bases and the J gene end by 4 bases; junction bases not matched to a gene: 6. Germline V lookup: CDR1 SGHVS, CDR2 FQNEAQ. This CDR3 region has 14 residues.